These 11 T cell receptor beta chains came from one sample sequenced in a study of blood T cells in healthy people across ages. The authors ran a second PCR of 7 to 11 cycles using a sample-barcoded 5' primer and a J-beta primer mix. A single record per CDR3 protein comes from TCRdb applying MiXCR to the 5' RACE reads. The table records 600,000 or so distinct CDR3 sequences, roughly 30% of them present only once. Sequencing was performed on blood. These receptors originate from a woman of 80 years or more in good health.

This clonotype was seen more than once but under ten times. The chain recombines TRBV5-1 with TRBJ2-5; 8 bases fit TRBD2. The V and J ends lost 7 bases and 1 base, in that order; junction bases with no gene match: 9. CDR1 and CDR2 (germline): SGHRS, YFSETQ. The CDR3 has 15 amino acids. CDR3 amino acids: CASCTLGGGQETQYF. CDR3 nucleotide sequence: TGCGCCAGCTGTACTCTCGGGGGGGGCCAAGAGACCCAGTACTTC. The complete variable domain, with remaining parts taken from reference TRBV5-1 and TRBJ2-5, reads KAGVTQTPRYLIKTRGQQVTLSCSPISGHRSVSWYQQTPGQGLQFLFEYFSETQRNKGNFPGRFSGRQFSNSRSEMNVSTLELGDSALYLCASCTLGGGQETQYFGPGTRLLVL.

The table lists this clonotype with a few counts. The chain links TRBV12-3 or TRBV12-4 to TRBJ1-2; 8 bases are a match to TRBD1. This CDR3 comprises 14 residues. Germline trimming cut 4 bases from V and 8 bases from J; bases unmatched to any gene: 9. CDR3 loop: CASSSRQGAGGYTF. The DNA of the CDR3 is TGTGCCAGCAGTTCACGCCAGGGGGCAGGGGGCTACACCTTC.

The chain is built from TRBV7-3 and TRBJ2-1; TRBD2 aligns across 7 bases. This CDR3 region has 18 residues. Germline V lookup: CDR1 SGHTA, CDR2 FQGTGA. V lost 2 bases and J lost 9; bases outside the gene matches: 19. The CDR3, as DNA: TGTGCCAGCAGCTTAGAAAGGGGAGGGGCAGGGTTGGTTGGTGAGCAGTTCTTC. Residues: CASSLERGGAGLVGEQFF.

Details on this clonotype: The germline gene is not matched at one end of the junction; a read error may be the cause. The chain uses TRBV25-1 and TRBJ1-1; TRBD1 matches at 8 bases. There are 16 residues in the CDR3. Germline V lookup: CDR1 MGHDK, CDR2 SYGVNS. CDR3 in DNA: TGTGCCGGCAGCCCTTTAGGGACAGGTCTGAACACTGAAGCTTTCTTT. It encodes CAGSPLGTGLNTEAFF.

Many counts were recorded for this clonotype. This chain links TRBV12-3 or TRBV12-4 with TRBJ1-2, with D possibly TRBD1 on 6 matching bases. CDR3 length: 15 amino acids. V was trimmed by 6 bases and J by 8 bases, leaving 22 bases between them. In DNA, the CDR3 is TGTGCCAGCAGCCCACCCGGGACACAGTTCCGCGGCTACACCTTC. It specifies CASSPPGTQFRGYTF.

This clonotype was counted only a few times. This clone may be a read error of a much larger clone one base away. This sequence joins TRBV6-1 and TRBJ2-7, with 8 bases matching TRBD2. This CDR3 contains 15 residues. Germline CDR1 reads MNHNS; CDR2 reads SASEGT. This CDR3 reads CTSRAVLAGGYEQYF. CDR3 coding DNA: TGTACCAGCAGAGCCGTCCTCGCGGGGGGTTACGAGCAGTACTTC.

In its sample, this clonotype was seen many times. The chain links TRBV11-2 to TRBJ2-7; 7 bases match TRBD1. J gave up 5 bases and V 5 bases, and 12 bases lay outside the gene matches. The CDR3 is made up of 15 amino acids. Germline CDR1 and CDR2: SGHAT and FQNNGV. The CDR3 sequence is CASSLWATGQDEQYF. CDR3 bases: TGTGCCAGCAGCCTCTGGGCGACAGGGCAAGACGAGCAGTACTTC.

This clonotype was picked up many times. The chain combines TRBV4-1 with TRBJ1-1; D unclear. The CDR3 length is 13 residues. From germline, CDR1 is MGHRA and CDR2 YSYEKL. Trimming took off 8 bases at V and 4 bases at J, with 14 bases between the two ends. CDR3 DNA sequence: TGCGCCAGCGTACGTGAAGGGAGCACTGAAGCTTTCTTT. This encodes CASVREGSTEAFF.

In this sample, this clonotype turned up a few times. The CDR3 protein is CASSLATGAALSEKLFF. The CDR3 nucleotides read TGTGCCAGCAGCTTAGCTACCGGTGCGGCCCTTAGTGAAAAACTGTTTTTT. This rearrangement joins TRBV7-9 to TRBJ1-4; D unresolved. The CDR3 is made up of 17 amino acids. In germline, CDR1 is SEHNR, CDR2 FQNEAQ (reference sequence). V gave up 0 bases and J gave up 7 bases, with 18 bases separating them.

This clonotype was counted at least ten times. The chain couples TRBV18 to TRBJ2-3; 10 nucleotides align to TRBD2. V lost 3 bases and J lost 6; bases outside the gene matches: 9. This CDR3 spans 16 amino acids. CDR1 and CDR2 (germline): KGHSH, LQKENI. CDR3 protein: CASSPRPGLALDTQYF. CDR3 sequence (DNA): TGTGCCAGCTCACCGCGACCGGGACTAGCGTTGGATACGCAGTATTTT.

This clonotype came up many times. The V call is TRBV15, the J call TRBJ1-1; D uncertain. CDR1 is LNHNV, CDR2 YYDKDF, per germline (reference sequence). The V gene lost 0 bases and the J gene lost 5 bases, with 10 bases spanning the gap. The CDR3 consists of 14 residues. DNA of the CDR3: TGTGCCACCAGCAGAGATCCTTCGGGGACTGAAGCTTTCTTT. As protein: CATSRDPSGTEAFF.